This section outlines one T cell receptor (beta chain) sequence together with its context. Its antigen is unidentified. The data stem from a study of OX40 agonist ivuxolimab in advanced cancers. Study details: Patients received the agonistic anti-OX40 (CD134) antibody ivuxolimab. Intravenous ivuxolimab at 0.01 to 10 mg/kg was given to patients every 2 weeks. Partial responses were observed in three patients, of whom one had hepatocellular carcinoma and two had cutaneous melanoma. Overall study findings and caveats: Antigens targeted by the expanded peripheral T cells were not determined.

Generated by immunoSEQ multiplex PCR, the TCRdb table keeps only in-frame clones and is missing some. Of fewer than 90,000 clones listed, just over 85% are singletons. Germline values: CDR1 MDHEN, CDR2 SYDVKM. The CDR3 covers 15 residues. V was pared by 6 bases and J by 6 bases, with 13 bases of the junction left unmatched. This receptor was identified in an adult with an advanced solid tumor such as melanoma, head and neck, liver or kidney cancer. This sequence joins TRBV28 and TRBJ2-7; 8 positions match TRBD2. This specimen was CD4+ or CD8+ T cells sorted from blood, taken in a trial of the OX40 agonist ivuxolimab. The chain's CDR3 is CASSGRPAGVSEQYF. CDR3 DNA sequence: TGTGCCAGCAGCGGCAGGCCAGCGGGAGTAAGCGAGCAGTACTTC. Based on the CDR3 plus reference TRBV28 and TRBJ2-7, the full variable domain is DVKVTQSSRYLVKRTGEKVFLECVQDMDHENMFWYRQDPGLGLRLIYFSYDVKMKEKGDIPEGYSVSREKKERFSLILESASTNQTSMYLCASSGRPAGVSEQYFGPGTRLTVT.